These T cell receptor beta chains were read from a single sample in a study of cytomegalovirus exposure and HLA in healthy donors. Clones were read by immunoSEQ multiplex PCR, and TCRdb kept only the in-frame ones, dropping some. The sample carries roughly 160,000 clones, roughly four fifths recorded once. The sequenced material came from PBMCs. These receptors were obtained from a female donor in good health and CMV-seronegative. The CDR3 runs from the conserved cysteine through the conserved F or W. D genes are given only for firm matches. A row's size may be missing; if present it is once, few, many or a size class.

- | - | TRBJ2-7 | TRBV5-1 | TGCGCCAGCAGCTTGGATAAAGGGGCGGTGCACGAGCAGTACTTC | CASSLDKGAVHEQYF
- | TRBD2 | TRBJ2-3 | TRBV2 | TGTGCCAGCAGTGAACCCGGACTAGCGGGGGATAGCACAGATACGCAGTATTTT | CASSEPGLAGDSTDTQYF
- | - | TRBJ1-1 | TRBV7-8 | TGTGCCAGCAGCGATGGACTCGGGGCTTTCTTT | CASSDGLGAFF
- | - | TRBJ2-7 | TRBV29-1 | TGCAGCGTTGGACCCCTGGCGGGGCGGAACGAGCAGTACTTC | CSVGPLAGRNEQYF
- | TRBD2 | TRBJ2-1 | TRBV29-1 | TGCAGCGTCCACTTCGGGACTAGGCAGTTCTTC | CSVHFGTRQFF
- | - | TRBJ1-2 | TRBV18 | TGTGCCAGCTCCCCACAGGACTACTATGGCTACACCTTC | CASSPQDYYGYTF
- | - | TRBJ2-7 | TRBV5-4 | TGTGCCAGCAAGGAGGACTCCTACTCCTACGAGCAGTACTTC | CASKEDSYSYEQYF
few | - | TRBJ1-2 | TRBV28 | TGTGCCAGCAGTTTACGGGACTATGGCTACACCTTC | CASSLRDYGYTF
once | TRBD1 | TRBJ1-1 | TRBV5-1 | TGCGCCAGCACCCGGACAGGTCCGAACACTGAAGCTTTCTTT | CASTRTGPNTEAFF
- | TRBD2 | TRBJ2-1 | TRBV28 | TGTGCCAGCAGTTACCCCCGGACTAGCGGGATCAATGAGCAGTTCTTC | CASSYPRTSGINEQFF
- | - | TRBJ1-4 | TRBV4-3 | TGCGCCAGCAGCCATCATAGGGGTACTAATGAAAAACTGTTTTTT | CASSHHRGTNEKLFF
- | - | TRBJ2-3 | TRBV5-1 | TGCGCCAGCAGCTTGGCGGGAGAAGATACGCAGTATTTT | CASSLAGEDTQYF
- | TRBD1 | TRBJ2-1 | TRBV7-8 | TGTGCCAGCAGCTTAGGAAAGGATTGGGACAGACGCGATGAGCAGTTCTTC | CASSLGKDWDRRDEQFF
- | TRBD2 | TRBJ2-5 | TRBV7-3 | TGTGCCAGCAGCTTAATGGGCGGGAGGGCCGAGTGGGAGACCCAGTACTTC | CASSLMGGRAEWETQYF
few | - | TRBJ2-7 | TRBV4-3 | TGCGCCAGCAGCCGACAAACTTTGCACGAGCAGTACTTC | CASSRQTLHEQYF
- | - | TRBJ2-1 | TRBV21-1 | TGTGCCAGCAGCCGGGGGAGCGGGGGCTCTTCCTACAATGAGCAGTTCTTC | CASSRGSGGSSYNEQFF
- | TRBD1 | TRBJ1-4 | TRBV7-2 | TGTGCCAGCAGCTTAGCTTTTTTAGGGGGCGGTGAAAAACTGTTTTTT | CASSLAFLGGGEKLFF
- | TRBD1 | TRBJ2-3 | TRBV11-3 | TGTGCCAGCAGCTCCGGACAGGGTCTGGGCGCAGATACGCAGTATTTT | CASSSGQGLGADTQYF